The source of this T cell receptor (beta chain) is a study of OX40 agonist ivuxolimab in advanced cancers. Overall study: Of mixed ages from about 23 to 85 and averaging about 60 years, the group was 65% to 85% male.

Findings and caveats of the study: Normalized expansion of T-cell clones was also low for some nonresponders.

Germline lookup yields CDR1 PRHDT and CDR2 FYEKMQ (reference sequence). Trimming at V came to 5 bases and at J to 6 bases, leaving 22 bases not matched to a gene. This CDR3 contains 18 residues. Only one count was recorded for this clone. Its target is unknown. Some clones are missing from TCRdb's copy, which holds only in-frame ones; the method was immunoSEQ multiplex PCR. This table holds roughly 80,000 clones, about 80% found once. Blood specimens came from baseline, cycle 4 day 1, and cycle 7 day 1. This TCR was recovered from an adult with an advanced solid tumor such as melanoma, head and neck, liver or kidney cancer. The chain uses TRBV13 and TRBJ2-7, with 7 nucleotides matching TRBD1. The specimen was CD4+ or CD8+ T cells sorted from blood, collected in a trial of the OX40 agonist ivuxolimab. The CDR3: CASSPTGTASTTTGEQYF. Here the CDR3 DNA reads TGTGCCAGCAGCCCAACCGGGACAGCCTCAACTACTACGGGCGAGCAGTACTTC.